These T cell receptor beta chains were read from a single sample in a study of vaccination and CD4 T cells after COVID-19. No antigens are known for them. MiXCR, applied by TCRdb to the PCR reads, yields one record per CDR3 protein. The sample lists around 15,000 distinct CDR3 sequences, about 72% seen once, with roughly 18% in the top ten. Specimen: CD4+ T cells from blood, cultured in vitro. These receptors originate from a human donor who had recovered from COVID-19. The CDR3 runs from the conserved cysteine through the conserved F or W. The D gene is left open where the match is weak. Clone size is shown for a subset of rows, as once, few, many or a class of expanded clone.

>18|few|TRBV20-1|TRBJ1-5|TRBD1
CSARLPPGTGASNQPQHF
TGCAGTGCTAGGCTTCCCCCCGGGACAGGGGCCAGCAATCAGCCCCAGCATTTT
>13|NA|TRBV28|TRBJ1-1|TRBD1
CASSYIGTVEAFF
TGTGCCAGCAGTTACATCGGGACAGTTGAAGCTTTCTTT
>12|once|TRBV6-1|TRBJ1-4|NA
CASSNRAEKLFF
TGTGCCAGCAGCAACAGGGCCGAAAAACTGTTTTTT
>12|NA|TRBV20-1|TRBJ2-3|NA
CSASSRAGGQYF
TGCAGTGCTTCCTCACGAGCTGGAGGGCAGTATTTT
>13|few|TRBV20-1|TRBJ2-7|TRBD2
CSPRLAPSYEQYF
TGCAGTCCCCGACTAGCGCCATCCTACGAGCAGTACTTC
>15|NA|TRBV18|TRBJ1-1|NA
CASSPPGGRNTEAFF
TGTGCCAGCTCACCCCCGGGGGGCCGGAACACTGAAGCTTTCTTT
>12|NA|TRBV24-1|TRBJ2-2|NA
CATSTGPGELFF
TGTGCCACCAGTACCGGACCCGGGGAGCTGTTTTTT
>14|few|TRBV20-1|TRBJ2-5|TRBD2
CSARVSGRFETQYF
TGCAGTGCTAGGGTTAGCGGGAGGTTTGAGACCCAGTACTTC
>12|NA|TRBV20-1|TRBJ1-5|NA
CSAPDGGQPQHF
TGCAGTGCCCCAGACGGGGGGCAGCCCCAGCATTTT
>15|once|TRBV27|TRBJ1-2|NA
CASSFAPGLDYGYTF
TGTGCCAGCAGTTTTGCCCCTGGATTGGACTATGGCTACACCTTC
>16|NA|TRBV4-3|TRBJ2-3|TRBD2
CASSRTTSGRADTQYF
TGCGCCAGCAGCCGGACGACTAGCGGGAGAGCAGATACGCAGTATTTT
>14|once|TRBV28|TRBJ1-2|NA
CASTRPRNNYGYTF
TGTGCCAGCACCCGTCCGAGGAACAACTATGGCTACACCTTC
>9|NA|TRBV10-3|TRBJ2-7|NA
CANGPEQYF
TGTGCCAATGGCCCCGAGCAGTACTTC
>12|NA|TRBV30|TRBJ1-3|NA
CAWSVNGNTIYF
TGTGCCTGGAGTGTAAACGGAAACACCATATATTTT
>14|once|TRBV27|TRBJ1-2|NA
CASSFRRVGHGYTF
TGTGCCAGCAGTTTTCGTCGGGTCGGTCATGGCTACACCTTC
>14|few|TRBV7-9|TRBJ2-7|NA
CASSLGAGSYEQYF
TGTGCCAGCAGCCTGGGAGCAGGCTCCTACGAGCAGTACTTC
>15|NA|TRBV6-2/TRBV6-3|TRBJ1-6|TRBD1
CASSSTGASNSPLHF
TGTGCCAGCAGTTCCACAGGGGCGTCTAATTCACCCCTCCACTTT